The present TCR beta chain was sequenced within a study of blood T cell repertoires in COVID-19. Study information: Both acute and convalescent COVID-19 samples were obtained from the United States, Italy and Spain. Sources were T cells, B-cell-depleted T cells, or PBMCs; the material itself was cDNA or gDNA.

V lost 8 bases and J lost 8; bases outside the gene matches: 10. The CDR3 has 12 amino acids. Germline assignment: CDR1 SQVTM and CDR2 ANQGSEA. In the original processing: Reference gene primer amplification yielded estimated nucleated cell counts. Profiled with immunoSEQ multiplex PCR; TCRdb holds only in-frame clones, not every one. V, J and clone size are those of that table, while D and trimming were read from the DNA. The sample records some 190,000 clones, roughly 91% being singletons. This clonotype was obtained from a human donor in a cohort sampled during active COVID-19. The chain is built from TRBV29-1 and TRBJ2-3, with 7 bases that match TRBD1. Sequenced: peripheral blood. CDR3 bases: TGCAGCCCCTGGGAACCAGGGGGTACGCAGTATTTT. It codes for CSPWEPGGTQYF.